The 19 T cell receptor beta chains below were found in one sample sequenced in a study of CD8+CD57+ T cells in acquired aplastic anemia. Patients included in sequencing had previously demonstrated CD8+CD57+ cell expansion by flow cytometry. CDR3 and TCR beta VDJ profiling relied on genomic DNA as the template. TCRdb reanalysed the reads using MiXCR and keeps one entry per CDR3 protein. The sample records under 250,000 distinct CDR3 sequences, around half being singletons. The source material was sorted CD4+, CD8+, or CD8+CD57+ T cells (not recorded which) from PBMCs. These receptors came from a human donor with aplastic anemia.

This clonotype came up many times. The chain uses TRBV4-2 and TRBJ2-1; no firm D call. Trimming removed 3 bases at V and 7 bases at J, with 10 bases between. The CDR3 is made up of 13 amino acids. The V gene's germline CDR1 is LGHNA and CDR2 YNFKEQ. The CDR3 DNA follows: TGTGCCAGCAGCCAGAAGCCGGCTAATGAGCAGTTCTTC. This encodes CASSQKPANEQFF.

CDR3 nucleotide sequence: TGCAGCGTCGACGGGGTTCTAGGGGAGACCCAGTACTTC. This codes for CSVDGVLGETQYF. The chain employs TRBV29-1 and TRBJ2-5, with D maybe TRBD2 (5 bases). Germline CDR1 reads SQVTM; CDR2 reads ANQGSEA. This CDR3 comprises 13 residues. V lost 6 bases to trimming and J lost 5 bases, with 16 bases between them. The full variable domain, in which reference TRBV29-1 and TRBJ2-5 provide the parts outside the CDR3, is SAVISQKPSRDICQRGTSLTIQCQVDSQVTMMFWYRQQPGQSLTLIATANQGSEATYESGFVIDKFPISRPNLTFSTLTVSNMSPEDSSIYLCSVDGVLGETQYFGPGTRLLVL.

The rearrangement links TRBV11-2 to TRBJ2-1; either TRBD1 or TRBD2 may supply D (5 bases each). Germline CDR1 and CDR2: SGHAT and FQNNGV. The CDR3 totals 13 residues. CDR3 nucleotides: TGTGCTAGCGTGCTTCTGGGACCGGATGAGCAGTTCTTC. The encoded protein is CASVLLGPDEQFF.

This CDR3 reads CASSQVQGVDEQYF. CDR3 in DNA: TGCGCCAGCAGCCAAGTCCAGGGGGTCGACGAGCAGTACTTC. J is TRBJ2-7 and V is TRBV4-3; 7 nucleotides match TRBD1. Germline V gene sequence: CDR1 LGHNA, CDR2 YSLEER. V trimming: 1 base; J trimming: 5 bases; junction bases outside the gene matches: 5. The length of the CDR3 is 14 residues.

The chain combines TRBV29-1 with TRBJ1-1; TRBD1 agrees at 7 bases. Germline V lookup: CDR1 SQVTM, CDR2 ANQGSEA. CDR3 size: 13 residues. V shed 7 bases and J 1 base; nucleotides not matched to a gene: 6. CDR3 DNA sequence: TGCAGCGCCGTGGGACAGAGGAACACTGAAGCTTTCTTT. Translation gives CSAVGQRNTEAFF.

Ten or more counts support this clonotype. The V call is TRBV6-5, the J call TRBJ1-1, with D uncertain. This CDR3 comprises 15 residues. The germline V and J ends were trimmed by 6 bases and 1 base, with 15 bases remaining between them. Germline values: CDR1 MNHEY, CDR2 SVGAGI. The CDR3 DNA follows: TGTGCCAGCAGCCTCCTAGACACCTCGAACACTGAAGCTTTCTTT. Translating it yields CASSLLDTSNTEAFF.

The CDR3 is CASWEDTEAFF. The DNA of the CDR3 is TGTGCCAGTTGGGAGGACACTGAAGCTTTCTTT. The V and J genes are TRBV2 and TRBJ1-1, with D unresolved. CDR3 length: 11 residues. CDR1 is SNHLY, CDR2 FYNNEI, per germline. The V end was cut by 9 bases, the J end by 3 bases, with 8 bases between.

The chain combines TRBV9 with TRBJ1-5; no reliable D call. This CDR3 comprises 13 residues. The germline CDR1 and CDR2 sequences are SGDLS and YYNGEE. Trimming removed 5 bases from V and 4 bases from J, with 10 bases in between. The CDR3 DNA sequence: TGTGCCAGCAGTTCCTGGCCTAATCAGCCCCAGCATTTT. This encodes CASSSWPNQPQHF.

Turning to this clonotype: A read error may produce the germline difference seen at one junction end. The J gene is TRBJ2-5, the V gene TRBV6-1, with TRBD2 matching over 11 bases. The CDR3 has 16 residues. Germline V gives CDR1 MNHNS, CDR2 SASEGT. CDR3 bases: TGTGCCAGTGGCGGGCTAGCGGGGGGAGGAGGAGAGACCCAGTATTTC. It specifies CASGGLAGGGGETQYF.

This clonotype occurred a few times. The germline gene is not matched at one end of the junction; a read error may be the cause. The rearrangement uses TRBV15 and TRBJ2-6; the D call may be TRBD1 or TRBD2 (6 bases each). The CDR3 extends over 15 amino acids. Germline-derived CDR1 and CDR2 are LNHNV and YYDKDF (reference sequence). This chain's CDR3 is CATSRDTRGVNVLTF. CDR3 sequence (DNA): TGTGCCACCAGCAGAGATACAAGGGGGGTCAACGTCCTGACTTTC.

DNA for the CDR3: TGTGCCAGCAGCCTATTTCCAGGTGTCAGCTCCTACGAGCAGTACTTC. It encodes CASSLFPGVSSYEQYF. The genes are TRBV7-2 and TRBJ2-7; the D is unclear. CDR3 length equals 16 residues. The V gene lost 5 bases and the J gene lost 0 bases, with 17 bases spanning the gap. The V gene's germline CDR1 is SGHTA and CDR2 FQGNSA. Combining the CDR3 with reference TRBV7-2 and TRBJ2-7 gives the whole variable domain GAGVSQSPSNKVTEKGKDVELRCDPISGHTALYWYRQSLGQGLEFLIYFQGNSAPDKSGLPSDRFSAERTGGSVSTLTIQRTQQEDSAVYLCASSLFPGVSSYEQYFGPGTRLTVT.

This clonotype was recorded at least ten times. The chain carries TRBV2 and TRBJ2-4; TRBD1 matches 9 bases. Trimming removed 0 bases from V and 1 base from J; junction bases left unmatched: 4. The CDR3 extends over 17 amino acids. Germline V CDR1 and CDR2: SNHLY, FYNNEI. For the CDR3, the DNA is TGTGCCAGCAGTGAAGCGCTTACAGGGGGCGCCAAAAACATTCAGTACTTC. It translates to CASSEALTGGAKNIQYF.

Concerning this clonotype itself: This could be a read error, since a much larger clone is one nucleotide away. The chain uses TRBV19 and TRBJ2-7, with a weak D call TRBD2 (5 bases). The CDR3 runs to 13 residues. The germline V gene encodes CDR1 LNHDA and CDR2 SQIVND (reference sequence). CDR3 coding DNA: TGTGCCAGTAGTATGTACGAGGGCTACGAGCAGTGCTTC. It codes for CASSMYEGYEQCF.

This clonotype was observed a few times. Germline and junction disagree at one end, which may indicate a read error. J is TRBJ1-1 and V is TRBV10-3, with 7 bases aligning to TRBD1. Per the germline V gene, CDR1 is ENHRY and CDR2 is SYGVKD. The CDR3 is 19 residues long. The CDR3: CASSEGYLGGLIRNTEAFF. CDR3 DNA: TGTGCCAGCAGTGAAGGATATTTAGGGGGCCTCATTCGGAACACTGAAGCTTTCTTT.

A note on this clonotype: A read error is likely, as this CDR3 ends without the conserved phenylalanine or tryptophan. CDR3 sequence (DNA): TGTGCCAGCAGCTTCCGTCCCAACAGACTCATTAACTATGGCTACACCTCC. This translates into CASSFRPNRLINYGYTS. This sequence joins TRBV7-9 and TRBJ1-2; D unclear. This CDR3 has 17 amino acids. The V end was cut by 3 bases, the J end by 1 base, with 18 bases between. CDR1 and CDR2 (germline): SEHNR, FQNEAQ (reference sequence).

The chain carries TRBV15 and TRBJ2-7; D perhaps matches TRBD1 (6 bases). The ends were cut back, 0 bases at V and 8 bases at J, with 20 bases in the middle. The CDR3 length is 16 residues. CDR1 LNHNV and CDR2 YYDKDF come from the germline V gene (reference sequence). CDR3 nucleotides: TGTGCCACCAGCAGAGATACCTGGCAGGGGTCGAGGAAGCAGTACTTC. This codes for CATSRDTWQGSRKQYF.

In this sample, this clonotype turned up many times. The chain combines TRBV7-9 with TRBJ2-1; TRBD2 matches 7 bases. The V segment lost 4 bases and the J segment 7 bases; nucleotides outside the gene matches: 10. The length of the CDR3 is 15 residues. Per germline, CDR1 SEHNR and CDR2 FQNEAQ (reference sequence). CDR3 sequence: CASSSQGLVRNEQFF. CDR3 sequence (DNA): TGTGCCAGCAGCTCCCAAGGACTAGTCCGGAATGAGCAGTTCTTC. The whole variable domain, filled in from reference TRBV7-9 and TRBJ2-1, reads DTGVSQNPRHKITKRGQNVTFRCDPISEHNRLYWYRQTLGQGPEFLTYFQNEAQLEKSRLLSDRFSAERPKGSFSTLEIQRTEQGDSAMYLCASSSQGLVRNEQFFGPGTRLTVL.

V and J are TRBV7-2 and TRBJ2-7; D might be TRBD1 (6 bases). Trimming took 6 bases from V and 6 from J, leaving 12 bases between them. The CDR3 runs to 12 residues. CDR1 and CDR2 from the germline V gene are SGHTA and FQGNSA. For the CDR3, the DNA is TGTGCCAGCAGTCCCGGCAGGGGCGAGCAGTACTTC. Amino acids: CASSPGRGEQYF.

The genes are TRBV28 and TRBJ1-5; tentative D call: TRBD1 (5 bases). Trimming left V 1 base short and J 2 bases short, with 9 bases between. CDR1 and CDR2 from the germline V gene are MDHEN and SYDVKM. The CDR3 is 15 residues long. The CDR3 loop is CASSLFWGGNQPQHF. The CDR3 region has the DNA TGTGCCAGCAGTTTATTCTGGGGGGGCAATCAGCCCCAGCATTTT.